Reported below is one T cell receptor (beta chain). CDR3 size: 13 residues. Germline loops: CDR1 SGHNT, CDR2 YYREEE (reference sequence). The V gene lost 0 bases and the J gene lost 11 bases, with 14 bases spanning the gap. The sample belongs to a study of T cell clonotyping in hematopoietic cell transplantation. Sequencing used immunoSEQ multiplex PCR; TCRdb keeps in-frame clones, though not all of them. Of roughly 6,500 clones listed, about nine tenths were seen once; the top ten hold around 8%. Sequencing used peripheral blood mononuclear cells, obtained 100 days after allogeneic stem cell transplant. The source is a male patient between 35 and 55 years old who had an allogeneic stem cell transplant from an unrelated donor, so the T cells may come from the graft donor. Some clones in this sample may be carry-over from other donors' samples. J is TRBJ1-1 and V is TRBV5-4; D ambiguous. Here the CDR3 DNA reads TGTGCCAGCAGCTTGGAGCCCGACTTCCAGGCTTTCTTT. Amino acids: CASSLEPDFQAFF.